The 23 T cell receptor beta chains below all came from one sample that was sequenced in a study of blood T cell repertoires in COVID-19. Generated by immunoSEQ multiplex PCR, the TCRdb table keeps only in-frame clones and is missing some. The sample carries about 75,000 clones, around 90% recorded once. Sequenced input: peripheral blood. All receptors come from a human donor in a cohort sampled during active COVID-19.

DNA of the CDR3: TGTGCCAGCAGTTTACTAAGCTCCTACGAGCAGTACTTC. Encoded protein: CASSLLSSYEQYF. The rearrangement joins TRBV6-2 or TRBV6-3 to TRBJ2-7, with no clear D. Germline V CDR1 and CDR2: MNHEY, SVGEGT. V lost 4 bases and J 0 bases, leaving 7 bases between the germline ends. The CDR3 loop spans 13 amino acids.

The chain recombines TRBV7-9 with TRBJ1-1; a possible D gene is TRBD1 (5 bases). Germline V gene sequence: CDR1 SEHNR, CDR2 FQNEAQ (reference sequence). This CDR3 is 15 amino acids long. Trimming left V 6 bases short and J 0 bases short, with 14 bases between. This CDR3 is CASRPPRRVNTEAFF. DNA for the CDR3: TGTGCCAGCAGACCTCCTCGCAGGGTGAACACTGAAGCTTTCTTT.

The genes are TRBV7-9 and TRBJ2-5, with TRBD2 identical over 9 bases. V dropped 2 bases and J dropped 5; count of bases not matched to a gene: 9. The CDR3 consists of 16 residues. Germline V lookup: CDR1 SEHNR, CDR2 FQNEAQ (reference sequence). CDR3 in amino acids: CASSLIPSGKRETQYF. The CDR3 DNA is TGTGCCAGCAGCTTAATCCCTAGCGGGAAGCGCGAGACCCAGTACTTC.

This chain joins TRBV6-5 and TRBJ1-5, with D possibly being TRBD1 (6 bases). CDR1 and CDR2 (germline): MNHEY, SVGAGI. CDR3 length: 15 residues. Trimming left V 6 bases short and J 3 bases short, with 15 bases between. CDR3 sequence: CASSLQGDFNQPQHF. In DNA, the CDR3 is TGTGCCAGCAGCCTACAGGGAGATTTCAATCAGCCCCAGCATTTT.

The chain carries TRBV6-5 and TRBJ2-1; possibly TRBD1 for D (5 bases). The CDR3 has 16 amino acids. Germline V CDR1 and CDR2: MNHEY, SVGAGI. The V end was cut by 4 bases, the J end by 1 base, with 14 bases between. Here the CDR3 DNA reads TGTGCCAGCAGTTTGGAAAGGGGTAATTCCTACAATGAGCAGTTCTTC. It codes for CASSLERGNSYNEQFF.

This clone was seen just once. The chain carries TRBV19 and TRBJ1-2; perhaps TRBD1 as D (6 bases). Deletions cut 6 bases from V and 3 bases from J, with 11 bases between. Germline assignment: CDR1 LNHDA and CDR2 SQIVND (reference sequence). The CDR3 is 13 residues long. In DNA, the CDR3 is TGTGCCAGTAGAAACAGGGCCCACTATGGCTACACCTTC. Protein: CASRNRAHYGYTF. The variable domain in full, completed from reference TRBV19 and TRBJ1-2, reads DGGITQSPKYLFRKEGQNVTLSCEQNLNHDAMYWYRQDPGQGLRLIYYSQIVNDFQKGDIAEGYSVSREKKESFPLTVTSAQKNPTAFYLCASRNRAHYGYTFGSGTRLTVV.

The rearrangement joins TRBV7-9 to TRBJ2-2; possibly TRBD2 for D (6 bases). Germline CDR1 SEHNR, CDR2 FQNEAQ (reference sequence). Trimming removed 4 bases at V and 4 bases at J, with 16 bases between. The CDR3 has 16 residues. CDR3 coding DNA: TGTGCCAGCAGCTCCGTAGCCGGAGGGTTCACCGGGGAGCTGTTTTTT. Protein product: CASSSVAGGFTGELFF. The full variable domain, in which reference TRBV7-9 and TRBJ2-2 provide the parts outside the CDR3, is DTGVSQNPRHKITKRGQNVTFRCDPISEHNRLYWYRQTLGQGPEFLTYFQNEAQLEKSRLLSDRFSAERPKGSFSTLEIQRTEQGDSAMYLCASSSVAGGFTGELFFGEGSRLTVL.

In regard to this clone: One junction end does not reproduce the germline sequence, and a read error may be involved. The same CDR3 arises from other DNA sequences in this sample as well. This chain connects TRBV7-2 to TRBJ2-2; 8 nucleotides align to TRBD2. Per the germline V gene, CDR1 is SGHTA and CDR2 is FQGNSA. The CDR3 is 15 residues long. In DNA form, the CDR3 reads TGTGCTAGCAGCTCGAGTAGCGGGATCGCCGGGGAGCTGTTTTTT. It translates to CASSSSSGIAGELFF.

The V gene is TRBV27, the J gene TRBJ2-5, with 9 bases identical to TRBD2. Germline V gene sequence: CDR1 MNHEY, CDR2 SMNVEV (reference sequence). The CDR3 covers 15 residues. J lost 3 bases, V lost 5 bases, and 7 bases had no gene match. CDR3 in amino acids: CASSPNRLAEETQYF. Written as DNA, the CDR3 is TGTGCCAGCAGTCCTAACCGACTAGCGGAAGAGACCCAGTACTTC.

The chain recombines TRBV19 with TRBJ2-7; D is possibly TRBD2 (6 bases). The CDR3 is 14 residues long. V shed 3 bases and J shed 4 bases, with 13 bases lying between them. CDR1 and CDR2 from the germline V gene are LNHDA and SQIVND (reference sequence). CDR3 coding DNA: TGTGCCAGTAGTATCTCTAGCGTGGAATACGAGCAGTACTTC. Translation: CASSISSVEYEQYF.

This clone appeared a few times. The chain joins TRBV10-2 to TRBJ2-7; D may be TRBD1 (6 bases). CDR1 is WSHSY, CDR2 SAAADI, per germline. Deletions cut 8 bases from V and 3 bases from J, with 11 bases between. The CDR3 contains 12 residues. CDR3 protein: CASRDIYYEQYF. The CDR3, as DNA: TGCGCCAGCCGGGACATTTACTACGAGCAGTACTTC.

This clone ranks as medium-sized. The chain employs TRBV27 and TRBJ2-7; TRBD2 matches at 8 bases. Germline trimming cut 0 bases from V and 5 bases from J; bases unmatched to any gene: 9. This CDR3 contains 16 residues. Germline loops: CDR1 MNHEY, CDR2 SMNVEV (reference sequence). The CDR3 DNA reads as TGTGCCAGCAGTTTATCCACCCGGGGGGGGCAGGACGAGCAGTACTTC. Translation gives CASSLSTRGGQDEQYF.

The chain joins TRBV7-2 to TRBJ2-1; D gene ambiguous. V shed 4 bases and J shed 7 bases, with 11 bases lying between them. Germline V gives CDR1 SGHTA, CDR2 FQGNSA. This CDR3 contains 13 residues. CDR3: CASSSTFTNEQFF. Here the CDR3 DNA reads TGTGCCAGCAGCTCCACCTTCACTAATGAGCAGTTCTTC.

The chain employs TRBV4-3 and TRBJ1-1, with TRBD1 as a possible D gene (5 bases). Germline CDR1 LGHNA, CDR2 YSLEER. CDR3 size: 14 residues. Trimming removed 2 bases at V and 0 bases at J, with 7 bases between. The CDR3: CASSQQGLNTEAFF. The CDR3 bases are TGCGCCAGCAGCCAACAGGGCCTGAACACTGAAGCTTTCTTT.

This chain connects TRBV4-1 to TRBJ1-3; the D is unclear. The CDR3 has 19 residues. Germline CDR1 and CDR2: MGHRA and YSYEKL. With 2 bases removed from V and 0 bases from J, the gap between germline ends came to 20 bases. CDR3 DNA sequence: TGCGCCAGCAGCCAAACGCGGGGAGTGCCCTCGAACTCTGGAAACACCATATATTTT. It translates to CASSQTRGVPSNSGNTIYF.

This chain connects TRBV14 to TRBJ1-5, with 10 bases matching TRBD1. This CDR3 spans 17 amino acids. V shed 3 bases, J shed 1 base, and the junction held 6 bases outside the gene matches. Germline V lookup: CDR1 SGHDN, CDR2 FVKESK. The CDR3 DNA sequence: TGTGCCAGCAGCCAGAGGGACAGGGGAAAGAGCAATCAGCCCCAGCATTTT. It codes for CASSQRDRGKSNQPQHF.

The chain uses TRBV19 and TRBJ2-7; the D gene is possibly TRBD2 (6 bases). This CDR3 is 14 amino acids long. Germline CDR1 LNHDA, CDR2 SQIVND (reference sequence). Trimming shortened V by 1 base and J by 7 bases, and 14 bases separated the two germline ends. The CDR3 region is CASSIAGTPGEQYF. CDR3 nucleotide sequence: TGTGCCAGTAGTATAGCCGGGACTCCGGGGGAGCAGTACTTC. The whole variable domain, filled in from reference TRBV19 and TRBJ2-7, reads DGGITQSPKYLFRKEGQNVTLSCEQNLNHDAMYWYRQDPGQGLRLIYYSQIVNDFQKGDIAEGYSVSREKKESFPLTVTSAQKNPTAFYLCASSIAGTPGEQYFGPGTRLTVT.

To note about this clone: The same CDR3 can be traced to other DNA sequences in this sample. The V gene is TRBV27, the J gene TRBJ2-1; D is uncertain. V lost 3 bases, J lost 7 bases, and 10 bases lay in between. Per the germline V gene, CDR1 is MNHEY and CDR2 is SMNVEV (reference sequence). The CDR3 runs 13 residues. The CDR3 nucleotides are TGTGCCAGCAGTTTGAGACTTGGAAATGAGCAGTTCTTC. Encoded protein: CASSLRLGNEQFF.

The CDR3 DNA is TGCAGCGTTGACCAGGGTCAGTTAGTGGGTACTGAAGCTTTCTTT. This translates into CSVDQGQLVGTEAFF. The rearrangement uses TRBV29-1 and TRBJ1-1, with D possibly matching TRBD1 (5 bases). The germline V gene has CDR1 SQVTM and CDR2 ANQGSEA. The CDR3 extends over 15 amino acids. V was shortened by 3 bases and J by 5 bases, with 19 bases between the two germline ends.

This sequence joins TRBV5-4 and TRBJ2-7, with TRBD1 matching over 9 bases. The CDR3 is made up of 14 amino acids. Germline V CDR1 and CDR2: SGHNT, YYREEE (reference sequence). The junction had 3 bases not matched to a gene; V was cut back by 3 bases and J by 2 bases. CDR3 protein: CASSSRDRAYEQYF. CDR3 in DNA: TGTGCCAGCAGCTCACGGGACAGGGCCTACGAGCAGTACTTC.

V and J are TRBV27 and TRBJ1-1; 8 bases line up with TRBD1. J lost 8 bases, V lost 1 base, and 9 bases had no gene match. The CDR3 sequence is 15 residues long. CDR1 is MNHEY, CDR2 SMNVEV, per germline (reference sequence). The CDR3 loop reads CASSLWFGQGAEAFF. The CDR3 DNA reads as TGTGCCAGCAGTTTATGGTTCGGCCAGGGGGCGGAAGCTTTCTTT.

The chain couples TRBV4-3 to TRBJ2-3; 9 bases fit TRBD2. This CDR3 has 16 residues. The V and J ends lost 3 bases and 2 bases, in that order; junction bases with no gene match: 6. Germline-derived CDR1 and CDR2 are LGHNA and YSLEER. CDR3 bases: TGCGCCAGCAGCCAGACCAGCGGGGGGATCACAGATACGCAGTATTTT. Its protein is CASSQTSGGITDTQYF.

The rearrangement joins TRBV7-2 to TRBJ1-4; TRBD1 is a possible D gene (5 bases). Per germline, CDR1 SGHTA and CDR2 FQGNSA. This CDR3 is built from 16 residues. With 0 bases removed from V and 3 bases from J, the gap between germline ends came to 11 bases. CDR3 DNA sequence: TGTGCCAGCAGCTTAGCAGGGGCAAGGGCTAATGAAAAACTGTTTTTT. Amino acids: CASSLAGARANEKLFF.